The 9 T cell receptor beta chains in this list originate from one sample, sequenced in a study of OX40 agonist ivuxolimab in advanced cancers. Method: immunoSEQ multiplex PCR; TCRdb's copy keeps in-frame clones and lacks some. The sample lists 80,000 or so clones; roughly 84% were seen once. The sequencing here drew on CD4+ or CD8+ T cells sorted from blood, taken in a trial of the OX40 agonist ivuxolimab. These TCRs come from an adult with an advanced solid tumor such as melanoma, head and neck, liver or kidney cancer.

The chain is built from TRBV19 and TRBJ2-5; 10 bases fit TRBD1. Per germline, CDR1 LNHDA and CDR2 SQIVND (reference sequence). After removal of 10 bases from V and 1 base from J, the junction contained 6 bases not matched to a gene. The CDR3 is 14 residues long. The CDR3 DNA reads as TGTGCCACCCGGCGGACAGGGGGCCAAGAGACCCAGTACTTC. This encodes CATRRTGGQETQYF.

J is TRBJ2-2 and V is TRBV21-1. TRBV21-1 is tagged as a pseudogene. This CDR3 has 15 residues. CDR3 loop: CASSNTGRHTGELFF. CDR3 in DNA: TGTGCCAGCAGCAATACAGGGAGGCACACCGGGGAGCTGTTTTTT.

The chain joins TRBV6-5 to TRBJ1-5; the match to TRBD1 covers 10 bases. The V gene's germline CDR1 is MNHEY and CDR2 SVGAGI. Trimming removed 5 bases from V and 5 bases from J; junction bases left unmatched: 0. CDR3 length equals 13 residues. The DNA of the CDR3 is TGTGCCAGCAGTGGGACAGGGGATCAGCCCCAGCATTTT. As protein: CASSGTGDQPQHF.

With respect to this clone: An end of the junction differs from the germline gene, which may be a read error. This rearrangement joins TRBV30 to TRBJ2-1; TRBD2 matches at 14 bases. Germline lookup yields CDR1 GTSNPN and CDR2 SVGIG (reference sequence). The CDR3 covers 13 residues. DNA for the CDR3: TGTGCCTGGGGCCAGACTAGCGGGAGGGCTTGGATCTTC. Its translation is CAWGQTSGRAWIF.

The rearrangement joins TRBV7-3 to TRBJ2-2; 8 positions agree with TRBD1. The V gene end was trimmed by 7 bases and the J gene end by 7 bases; junction bases not matched to a gene: 8. The CDR3 has 14 residues. CDR1 and CDR2 from the germline V gene are SGHTA and FQGTGA. DNA for the CDR3: TGTGCCAGCAAACCGGACAGGGCAAACGGGGAGCTGTTTTTT. This sequence encodes CASKPDRANGELFF. The full variable domain, in which reference TRBV7-3 and TRBJ2-2 provide the parts outside the CDR3, is GAGVSQTPSNKVTEKGKYVELRCDPISGHTALYWYRQSLGQGPEFLIYFQGTGAADDSGLPNDRFFAVRPEGSVSTLKIQRTERGDSAVYLCASKPDRANGELFFGEGSRLTVL.

This chain links TRBV18 with TRBJ2-1; possible D gene TRBD2, 6 bases. The V gene lost 0 bases and the J gene lost 12 bases, with 15 bases spanning the gap. Germline CDR1 and CDR2: KGHSH and LQKENI. The CDR3 spans 14 residues. CDR3 DNA: TGTGCCAGCTCACCACCGGGCCCGGTCGGGGGGCAGTTCTTC. This sequence encodes CASSPPGPVGGQFF.

The V call is TRBV5-4, the J call TRBJ2-2, with 7 bases lining up with TRBD1. Germline V gene sequence: CDR1 SGHNT, CDR2 YYREEE (reference sequence). The CDR3 loop spans 16 amino acids. With 4 bases clipped from V and 1 base from J, the junction kept 7 bases outside the gene matches. The CDR3 DNA follows: TGTGCCAGCAGCGGCTCGACAGGGTTGAACACCGGGGAGCTGTTTTTT. The encoded protein is CASSGSTGLNTGELFF.

Turning to this clone: A read error may account for a junction end that differs from germline. The V call is TRBV7-7, the J call TRBJ2-5; 7 nucleotides line up with TRBD2. The CDR3 covers 15 residues. CDR1 and CDR2 from the germline V gene are SSHAT and FNYEAQ (reference sequence). CDR3 amino acids: CASRGRWREKETQYF. Written as DNA, the CDR3 is TGTGCTAGCAGAGGGCGGTGGCGGGAGAAAGAGACCCAGTACTTC. The full variable domain, completed using reference TRBV7-7 and TRBJ2-5, is GAGVSQSPRYKVTKRGQDVTLRCDPISSHATLYWYQQALGQGPEFLTYFNYEAQPDKSGLPSDRFSAERPEGSISTLTIQRTEQRDSAMYRCASRGRWREKETQYFGPGTRLLVL.

The V gene is TRBV5-1, the J gene TRBJ2-5; TRBD1 is a possible D gene (6 bases). V dropped 3 bases and J dropped 3 bases, with 12 bases sitting between them. Germline values: CDR1 SGHRS, CDR2 YFSETQ. CDR3 length: 14 amino acids. The chain's CDR3 is CASSSGDPKETQYF. CDR3 nucleotides: TGCGCCAGCAGCTCAGGGGATCCCAAAGAGACCCAGTACTTC.